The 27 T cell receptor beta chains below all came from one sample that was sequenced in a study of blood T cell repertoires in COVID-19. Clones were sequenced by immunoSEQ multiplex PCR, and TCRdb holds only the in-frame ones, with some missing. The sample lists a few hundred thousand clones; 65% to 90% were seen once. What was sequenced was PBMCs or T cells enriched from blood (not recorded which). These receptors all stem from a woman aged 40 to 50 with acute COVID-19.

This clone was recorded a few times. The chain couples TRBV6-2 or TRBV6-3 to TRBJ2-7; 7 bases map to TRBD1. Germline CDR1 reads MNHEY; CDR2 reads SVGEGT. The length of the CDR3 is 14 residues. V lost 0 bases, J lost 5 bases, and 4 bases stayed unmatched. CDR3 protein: CASSYSQGPNEQYF. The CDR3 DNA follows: TGTGCCAGCAGTTACTCACAGGGGCCTAACGAGCAGTACTTC.

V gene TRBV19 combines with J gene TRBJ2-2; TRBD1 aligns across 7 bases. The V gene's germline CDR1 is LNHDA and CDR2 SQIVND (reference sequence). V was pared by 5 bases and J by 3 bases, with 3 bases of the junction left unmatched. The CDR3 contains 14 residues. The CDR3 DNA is TGTGCCAGTAGTCGACAGGGTGACACCGGGGAGCTGTTTTTT. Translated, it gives CASSRQGDTGELFF. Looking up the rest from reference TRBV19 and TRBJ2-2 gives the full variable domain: DGGITQSPKYLFRKEGQNVTLSCEQNLNHDAMYWYRQDPGQGLRLIYYSQIVNDFQKGDIAEGYSVSREKKESFPLTVTSAQKNPTAFYLCASSRQGDTGELFFGEGSRLTVL.

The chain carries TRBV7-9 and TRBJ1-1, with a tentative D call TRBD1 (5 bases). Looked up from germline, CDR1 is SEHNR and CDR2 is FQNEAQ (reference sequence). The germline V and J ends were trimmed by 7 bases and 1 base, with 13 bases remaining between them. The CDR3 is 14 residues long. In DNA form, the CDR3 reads TGTGCCAGCATAAGGGGATTCGGGAACACTGAAGCTTTCTTT. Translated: CASIRGFGNTEAFF.

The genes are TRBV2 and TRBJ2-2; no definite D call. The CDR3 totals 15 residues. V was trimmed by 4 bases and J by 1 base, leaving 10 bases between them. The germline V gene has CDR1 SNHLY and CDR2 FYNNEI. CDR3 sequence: CASSARSRNTGELFF. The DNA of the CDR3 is TGTGCCAGCAGTGCGAGAAGTCGGAACACCGGGGAGCTGTTTTTT. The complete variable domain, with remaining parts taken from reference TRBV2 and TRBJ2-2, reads EPEVTQTPSHQVTQMGQEVILRCVPISNHLYFYWYRQILGQKVEFLVSFYNNEISEKSEIFDDQFSVERPDGSNFTLKIRSTKLEDSAMYFCASSARSRNTGELFFGEGSRLTVL.

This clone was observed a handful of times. DNA for the CDR3: TGTGCCAGCAGCGCCGGGACAGACCTCACCGGGGAGCTGTTTTTT. This gives the protein CASSAGTDLTGELFF. The genes are TRBV2 and TRBJ2-2, with 7 bases fitting TRBD1. V lost 6 bases to trimming and J lost 4 bases; unmatched junction nucleotides: 8. CDR3 size: 15 residues. CDR1 is SNHLY, CDR2 FYNNEI, per germline.

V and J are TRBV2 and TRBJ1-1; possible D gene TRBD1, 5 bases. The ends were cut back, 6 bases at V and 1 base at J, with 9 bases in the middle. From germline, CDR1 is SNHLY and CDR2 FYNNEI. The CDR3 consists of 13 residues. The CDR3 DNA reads TGTGCCAGCAGAGGGGCCCAGAACACTGAAGCTTTCTTT. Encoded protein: CASRGAQNTEAFF.

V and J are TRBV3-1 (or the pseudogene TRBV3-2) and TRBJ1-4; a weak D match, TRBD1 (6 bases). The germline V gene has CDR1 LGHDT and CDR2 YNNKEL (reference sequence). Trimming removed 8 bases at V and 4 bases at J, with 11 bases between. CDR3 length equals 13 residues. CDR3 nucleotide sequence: TGTGCCAGCCGCAGGGGTAATAATGAAAAACTGTTTTTT. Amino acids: CASRRGNNEKLFF.

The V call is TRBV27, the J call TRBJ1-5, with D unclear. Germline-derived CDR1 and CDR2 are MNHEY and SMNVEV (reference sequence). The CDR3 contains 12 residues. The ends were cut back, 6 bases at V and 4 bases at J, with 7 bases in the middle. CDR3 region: CASSSVNQPQHF. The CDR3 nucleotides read TGTGCCAGCAGCTCGGTTAATCAGCCCCAGCATTTT.

The DNA for the CDR3 is TGCAGTGCTACTGAACGGACAGGGATAAGAGAGACCCAGTACTTC. Its protein is CSATERTGIRETQYF. The V gene is TRBV20-1, the J gene TRBJ2-5; 8 bases are shared with TRBD1. The V and J ends lost 4 bases and 4 bases, in that order; junction bases with no gene match: 11. The V gene's germline CDR1 is DFQATT and CDR2 SNEGSKA (reference sequence). The CDR3 runs 15 residues.

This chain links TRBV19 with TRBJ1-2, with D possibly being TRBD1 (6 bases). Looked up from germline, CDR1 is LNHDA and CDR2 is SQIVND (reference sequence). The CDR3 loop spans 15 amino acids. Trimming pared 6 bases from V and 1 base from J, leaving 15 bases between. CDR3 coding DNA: TGTGCCAGTAGCCTAACAGGGACCATTAACTATGGCTACACCTTC. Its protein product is CASSLTGTINYGYTF.

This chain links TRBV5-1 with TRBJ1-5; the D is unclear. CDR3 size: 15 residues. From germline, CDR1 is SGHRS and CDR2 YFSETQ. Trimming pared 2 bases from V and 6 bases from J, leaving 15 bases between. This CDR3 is CASSLDIGSAQPQHF. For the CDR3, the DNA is TGCGCCAGCAGCTTAGACATAGGGAGTGCTCAGCCCCAGCATTTT. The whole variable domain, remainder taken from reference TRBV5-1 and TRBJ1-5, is KAGVTQTPRYLIKTRGQQVTLSCSPISGHRSVSWYQQTPGQGLQFLFEYFSETQRNKGNFPGRFSGRQFSNSRSEMNVSTLELGDSALYLCASSLDIGSAQPQHFGDGTRLSIL.

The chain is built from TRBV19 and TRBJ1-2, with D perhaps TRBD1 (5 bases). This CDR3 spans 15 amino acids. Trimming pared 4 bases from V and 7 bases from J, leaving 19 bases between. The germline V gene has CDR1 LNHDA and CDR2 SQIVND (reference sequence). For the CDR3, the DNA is TGTGCCAGTAGTAATTCCCTGAAGGGGCCTGGTGGCTACACCTTC. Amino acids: CASSNSLKGPGGYTF.

Here the CDR3 reads CASSLKGTSGYPPTDTQYF. CDR3 sequence (DNA): TGCGCCAGCAGCTTGAAGGGGACTAGCGGATACCCCCCGACAGATACGCAGTATTTT. The rearrangement joins TRBV5-1 to TRBJ2-3; 11 bases are a match to TRBD2. In germline, CDR1 is SGHRS, CDR2 YFSETQ. The V segment lost 1 base and the J segment 3 bases; nucleotides outside the gene matches: 13. The CDR3 consists of 19 residues. Filled out from reference TRBV5-1 and TRBJ2-3, the complete variable domain reads KAGVTQTPRYLIKTRGQQVTLSCSPISGHRSVSWYQQTPGQGLQFLFEYFSETQRNKGNFPGRFSGRQFSNSRSEMNVSTLELGDSALYLCASSLKGTSGYPPTDTQYFGPGTRLTVL.

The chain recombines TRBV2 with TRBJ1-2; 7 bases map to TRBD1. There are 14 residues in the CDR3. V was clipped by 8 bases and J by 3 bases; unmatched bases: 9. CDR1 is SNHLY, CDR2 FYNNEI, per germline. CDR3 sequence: CASELSRGDYGYTF. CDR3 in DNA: TGTGCCAGCGAACTTTCCAGGGGGGACTATGGCTACACCTTC.

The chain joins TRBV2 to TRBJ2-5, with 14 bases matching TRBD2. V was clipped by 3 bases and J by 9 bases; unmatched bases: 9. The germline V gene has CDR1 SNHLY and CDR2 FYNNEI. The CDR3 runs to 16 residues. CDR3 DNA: TGTGCCAGCAGTGACCGAGGGACTAGCGGGAGAGGTCCCCAGTACTTC. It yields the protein CASSDRGTSGRGPQYF.

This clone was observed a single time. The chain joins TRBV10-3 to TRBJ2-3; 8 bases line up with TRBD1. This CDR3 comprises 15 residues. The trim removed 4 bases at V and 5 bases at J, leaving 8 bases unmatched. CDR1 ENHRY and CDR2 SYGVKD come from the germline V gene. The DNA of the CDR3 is TGTGCCATCAGTGGTACAGGGGGAGGTGTAGATACGCAGTATTTT. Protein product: CAISGTGGGVDTQYF.

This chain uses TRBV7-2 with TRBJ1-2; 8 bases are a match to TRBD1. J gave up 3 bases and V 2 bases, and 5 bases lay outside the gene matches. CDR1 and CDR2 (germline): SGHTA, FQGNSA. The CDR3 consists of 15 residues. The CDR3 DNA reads TGTGCCAGCAGCTTACGCCCAGGGGGCGACTATGGCTACACCTTC. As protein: CASSLRPGGDYGYTF.

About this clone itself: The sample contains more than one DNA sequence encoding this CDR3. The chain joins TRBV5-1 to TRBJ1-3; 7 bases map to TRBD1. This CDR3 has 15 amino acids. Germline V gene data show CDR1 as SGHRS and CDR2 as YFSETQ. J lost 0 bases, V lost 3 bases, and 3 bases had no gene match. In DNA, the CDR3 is TGCGCCAGCAGCTCAACAGGGGACTCTGGAAACACCATATATTTT. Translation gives CASSSTGDSGNTIYF.

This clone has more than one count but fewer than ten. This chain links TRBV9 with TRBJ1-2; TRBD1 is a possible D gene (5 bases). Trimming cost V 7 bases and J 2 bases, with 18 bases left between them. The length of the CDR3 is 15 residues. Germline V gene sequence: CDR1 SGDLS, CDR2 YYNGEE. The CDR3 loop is CASCKTPDRNYGYTF. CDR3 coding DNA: TGTGCCAGCTGTAAAACCCCAGACAGAAACTATGGCTACACCTTC.

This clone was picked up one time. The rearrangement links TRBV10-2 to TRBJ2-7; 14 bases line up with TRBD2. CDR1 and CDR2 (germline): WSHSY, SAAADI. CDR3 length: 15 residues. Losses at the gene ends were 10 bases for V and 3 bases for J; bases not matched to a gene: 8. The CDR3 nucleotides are TGCGCCACTAACTTCGGACTAGCGGGGGGCTACGAGCAGTACTTC. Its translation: CATNFGLAGGYEQYF.

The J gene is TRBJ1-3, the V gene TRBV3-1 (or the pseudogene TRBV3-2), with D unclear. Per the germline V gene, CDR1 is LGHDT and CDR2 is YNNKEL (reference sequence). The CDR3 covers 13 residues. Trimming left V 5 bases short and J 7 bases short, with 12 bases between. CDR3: CASSIRTRNTIYF. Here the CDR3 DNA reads TGTGCCAGCAGCATTCGAACGAGGAACACCATATATTTT.

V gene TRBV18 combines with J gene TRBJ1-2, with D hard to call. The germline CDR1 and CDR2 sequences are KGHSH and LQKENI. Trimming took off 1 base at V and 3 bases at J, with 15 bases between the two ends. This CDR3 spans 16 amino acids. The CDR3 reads CASSPLAYLQDYGYTF. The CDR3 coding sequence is TGTGCCAGCTCACCACTCGCGTACCTCCAGGACTATGGCTACACCTTC.

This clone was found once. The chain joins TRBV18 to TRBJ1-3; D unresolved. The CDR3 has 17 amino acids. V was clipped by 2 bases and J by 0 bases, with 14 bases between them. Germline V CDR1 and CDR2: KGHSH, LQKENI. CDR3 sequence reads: CASSPYSPGTSGNTIYF. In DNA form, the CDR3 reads TGTGCCAGCTCACCATATTCTCCGGGAACCTCTGGAAACACCATATATTTT.

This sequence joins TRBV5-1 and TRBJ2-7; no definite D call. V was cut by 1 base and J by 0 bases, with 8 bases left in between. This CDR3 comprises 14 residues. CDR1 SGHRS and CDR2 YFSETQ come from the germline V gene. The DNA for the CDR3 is TGCGCCAGCAGCTTGCGGTTCTCCTCCTACGAGCAGTACTTC. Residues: CASSLRFSSYEQYF.

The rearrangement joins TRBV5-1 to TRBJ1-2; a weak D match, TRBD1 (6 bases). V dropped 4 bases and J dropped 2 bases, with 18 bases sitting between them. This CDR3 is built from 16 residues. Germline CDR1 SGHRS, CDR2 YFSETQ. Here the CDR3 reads CASSAGVSSQNYGYTF. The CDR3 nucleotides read TGCGCCAGCAGCGCAGGGGTGAGTTCTCAAAACTATGGCTACACCTTC.

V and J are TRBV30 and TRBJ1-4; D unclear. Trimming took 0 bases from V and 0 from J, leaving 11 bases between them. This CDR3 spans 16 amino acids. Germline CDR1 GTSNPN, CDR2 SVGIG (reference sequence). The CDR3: CAWSVGGNATNEKLFF. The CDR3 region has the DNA TGTGCCTGGAGTGTGGGAGGGAATGCAACTAATGAAAAACTGTTTTTT.

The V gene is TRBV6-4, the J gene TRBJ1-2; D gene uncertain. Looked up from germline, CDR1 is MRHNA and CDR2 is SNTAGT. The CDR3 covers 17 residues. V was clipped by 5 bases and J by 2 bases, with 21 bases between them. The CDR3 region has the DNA TGTGCCAGCAGTCCCACCCTATATGGCCGACAAAACTATGGCTACACCTTC. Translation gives CASSPTLYGRQNYGYTF.